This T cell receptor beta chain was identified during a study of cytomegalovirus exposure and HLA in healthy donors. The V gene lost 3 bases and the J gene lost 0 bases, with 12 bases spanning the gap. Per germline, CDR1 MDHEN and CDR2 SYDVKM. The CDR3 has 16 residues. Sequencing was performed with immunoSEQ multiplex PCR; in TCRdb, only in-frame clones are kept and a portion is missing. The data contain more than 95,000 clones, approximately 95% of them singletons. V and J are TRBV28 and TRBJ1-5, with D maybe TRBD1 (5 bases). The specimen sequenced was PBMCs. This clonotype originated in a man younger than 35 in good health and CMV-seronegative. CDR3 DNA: TGTGCCAGCAGTTTCCGGGGGTTGTTTAGCAATCAGCCCCAGCATTTT. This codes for CASSFRGLFSNQPQHF.